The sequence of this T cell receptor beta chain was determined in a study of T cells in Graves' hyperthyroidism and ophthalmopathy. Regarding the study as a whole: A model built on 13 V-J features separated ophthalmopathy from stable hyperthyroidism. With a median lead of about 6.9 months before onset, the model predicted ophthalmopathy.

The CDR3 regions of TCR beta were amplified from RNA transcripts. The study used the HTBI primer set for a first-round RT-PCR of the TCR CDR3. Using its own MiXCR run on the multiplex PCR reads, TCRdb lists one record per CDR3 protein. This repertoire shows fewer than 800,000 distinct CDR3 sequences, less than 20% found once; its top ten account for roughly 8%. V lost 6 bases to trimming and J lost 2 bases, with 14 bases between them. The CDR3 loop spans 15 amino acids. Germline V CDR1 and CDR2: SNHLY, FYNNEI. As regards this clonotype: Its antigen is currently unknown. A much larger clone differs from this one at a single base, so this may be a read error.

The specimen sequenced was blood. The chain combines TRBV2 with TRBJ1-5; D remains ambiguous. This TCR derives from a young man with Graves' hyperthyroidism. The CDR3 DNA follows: TGTGCCAGCAGCCCCAAAGGGTATGGCAATCAGCCCCAGCATTTT. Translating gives CASSPKGYGNQPQHF.